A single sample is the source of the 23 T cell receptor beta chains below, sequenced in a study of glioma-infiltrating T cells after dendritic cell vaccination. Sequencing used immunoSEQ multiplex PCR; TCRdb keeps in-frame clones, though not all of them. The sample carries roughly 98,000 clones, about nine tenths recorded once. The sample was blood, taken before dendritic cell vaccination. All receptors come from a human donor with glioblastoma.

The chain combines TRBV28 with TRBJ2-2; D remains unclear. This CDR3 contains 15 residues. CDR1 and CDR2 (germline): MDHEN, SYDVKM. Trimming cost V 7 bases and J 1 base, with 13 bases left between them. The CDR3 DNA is TGTGCCAGCAAAGACTCATCTGTGAACACCGGGGAGCTGTTTTTT. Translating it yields CASKDSSVNTGELFF.

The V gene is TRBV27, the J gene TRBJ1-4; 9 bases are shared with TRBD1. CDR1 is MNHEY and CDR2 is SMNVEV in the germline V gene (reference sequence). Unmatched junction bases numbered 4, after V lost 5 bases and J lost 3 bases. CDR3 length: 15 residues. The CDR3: CASSIDRGANEKLFF. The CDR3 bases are TGTGCCAGCAGTATAGACAGGGGGGCTAATGAAAAACTGTTTTTT.

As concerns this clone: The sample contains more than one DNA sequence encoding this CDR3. CDR3 in amino acids: CASSVGGRTEAFF. CDR3 sequence (DNA): TGTGCCAGCAGCGTAGGGGGCCGTACTGAAGCTTTCTTT. The chain uses TRBV9 and TRBJ1-1, with D possibly being TRBD1 (5 bases). CDR1 and CDR2 from the germline V gene are SGDLS and YYNGEE. Deletions cut 0 bases from V and 5 bases from J, with 8 bases between. This CDR3 has 13 residues.

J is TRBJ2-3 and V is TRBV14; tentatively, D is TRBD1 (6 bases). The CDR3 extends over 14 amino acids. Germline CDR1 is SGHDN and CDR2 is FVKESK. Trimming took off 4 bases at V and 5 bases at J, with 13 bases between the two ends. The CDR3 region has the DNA TGTGCCAGCAGCCCGAGACAGGTGCAAGATACGCAGTATTTT. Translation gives CASSPRQVQDTQYF.

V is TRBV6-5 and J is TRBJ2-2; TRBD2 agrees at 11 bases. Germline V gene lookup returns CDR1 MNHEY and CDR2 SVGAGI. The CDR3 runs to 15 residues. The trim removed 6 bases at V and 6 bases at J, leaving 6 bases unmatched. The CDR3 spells CASSKLAGVAGELFF. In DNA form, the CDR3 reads TGTGCCAGCAGCAAACTAGCGGGAGTGGCCGGGGAGCTGTTTTTT.

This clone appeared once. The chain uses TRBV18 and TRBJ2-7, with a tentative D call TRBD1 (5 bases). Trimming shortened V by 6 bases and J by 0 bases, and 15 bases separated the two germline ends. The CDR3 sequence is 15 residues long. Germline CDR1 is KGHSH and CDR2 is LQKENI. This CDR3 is CASSLVPDTSYEQYF. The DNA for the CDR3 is TGTGCCAGCTCCCTTGTCCCGGACACCTCCTACGAGCAGTACTTC.

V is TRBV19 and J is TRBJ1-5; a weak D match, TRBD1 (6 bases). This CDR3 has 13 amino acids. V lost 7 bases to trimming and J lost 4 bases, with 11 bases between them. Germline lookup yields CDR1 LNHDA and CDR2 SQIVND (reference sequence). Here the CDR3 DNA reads TGTGCCAGTACGGGACACCAGAATCAGCCCCAGCATTTT. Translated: CASTGHQNQPQHF.

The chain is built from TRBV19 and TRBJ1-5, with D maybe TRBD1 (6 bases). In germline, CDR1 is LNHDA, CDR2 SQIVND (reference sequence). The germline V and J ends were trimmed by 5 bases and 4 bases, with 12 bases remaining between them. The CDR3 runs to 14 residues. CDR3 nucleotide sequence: TGTGCCAGTAGTCAGGGGTCAAGGAATCAGCCCCAGCATTTT. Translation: CASSQGSRNQPQHF.

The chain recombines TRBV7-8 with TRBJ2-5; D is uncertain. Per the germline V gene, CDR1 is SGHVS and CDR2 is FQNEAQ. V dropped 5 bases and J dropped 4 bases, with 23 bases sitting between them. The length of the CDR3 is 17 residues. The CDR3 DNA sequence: TGTGCCAGCAGCCCAAATGGCAGACAACTGCGAGTAGAGACCCAGTACTTC. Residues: CASSPNGRQLRVETQYF.

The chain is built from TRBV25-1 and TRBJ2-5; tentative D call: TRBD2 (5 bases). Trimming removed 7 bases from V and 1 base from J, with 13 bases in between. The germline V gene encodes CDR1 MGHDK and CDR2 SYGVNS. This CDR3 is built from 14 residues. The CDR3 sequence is CASNLGSLQETQYF. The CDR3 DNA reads TGTGCCAGCAATTTAGGGAGTCTCCAAGAGACCCAGTACTTC.

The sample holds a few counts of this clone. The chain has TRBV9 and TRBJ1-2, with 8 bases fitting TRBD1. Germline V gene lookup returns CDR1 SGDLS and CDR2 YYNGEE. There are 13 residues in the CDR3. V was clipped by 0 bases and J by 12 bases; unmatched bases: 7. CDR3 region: CASSVASRGLHTF. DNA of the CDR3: TGTGCCAGCAGCGTAGCGTCCAGGGGGCTCCACACCTTC.

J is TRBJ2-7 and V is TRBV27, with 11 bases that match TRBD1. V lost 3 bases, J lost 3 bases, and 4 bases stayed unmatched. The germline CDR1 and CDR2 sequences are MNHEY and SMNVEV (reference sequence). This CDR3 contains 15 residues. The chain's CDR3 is CASSLAGQGGYEQYF. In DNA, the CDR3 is TGTGCCAGCAGTTTGGCGGGACAGGGGGGCTACGAGCAGTACTTC.

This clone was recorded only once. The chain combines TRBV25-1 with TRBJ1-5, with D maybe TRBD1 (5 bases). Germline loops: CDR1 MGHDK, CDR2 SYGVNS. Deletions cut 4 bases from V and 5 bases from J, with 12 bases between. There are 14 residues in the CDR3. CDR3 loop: CASSAPGLDQPQHF. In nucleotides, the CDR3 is TGTGCCAGCAGTGCTCCAGGGCTAGATCAGCCCCAGCATTTT. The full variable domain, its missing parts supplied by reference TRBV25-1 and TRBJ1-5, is EADIYQTPRYLVIGTGKKITLECSQTMGHDKMYWYQQDPGMELHLIHYSYGVNSTEKGDLSSESTVSRIRTEHFPLTLESARPSHTSQYLCASSAPGLDQPQHFGDGTRLSIL.

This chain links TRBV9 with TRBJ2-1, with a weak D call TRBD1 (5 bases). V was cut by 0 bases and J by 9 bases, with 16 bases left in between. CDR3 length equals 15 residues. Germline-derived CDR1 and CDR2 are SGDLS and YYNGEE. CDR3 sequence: CASSVGLGAQPEQFF. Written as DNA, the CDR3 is TGTGCCAGCAGCGTAGGGTTAGGGGCCCAGCCTGAGCAGTTCTTC.

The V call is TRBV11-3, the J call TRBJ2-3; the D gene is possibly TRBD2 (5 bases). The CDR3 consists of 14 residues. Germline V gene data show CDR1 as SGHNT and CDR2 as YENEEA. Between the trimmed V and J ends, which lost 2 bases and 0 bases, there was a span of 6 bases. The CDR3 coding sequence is TGTGCCAGCAGCTTAACGGGGAGCACAGATACGCAGTATTTT. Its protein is CASSLTGSTDTQYF.

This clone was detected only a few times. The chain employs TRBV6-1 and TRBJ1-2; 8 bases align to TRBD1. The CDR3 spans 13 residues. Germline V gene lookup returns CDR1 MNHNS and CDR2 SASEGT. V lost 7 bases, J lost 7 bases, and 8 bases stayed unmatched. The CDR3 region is CASIRGTGFGYTF. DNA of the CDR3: TGTGCCAGCATCCGAGGGACAGGATTTGGCTACACCTTC.

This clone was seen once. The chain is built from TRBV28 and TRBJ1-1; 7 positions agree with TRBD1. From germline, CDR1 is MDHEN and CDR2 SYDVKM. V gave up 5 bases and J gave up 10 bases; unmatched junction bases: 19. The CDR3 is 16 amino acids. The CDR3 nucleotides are TGTGCCAGCAGTCTACAGTCCCTTGACAGGGTAGTTGGAGCTTTCTTT. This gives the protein CASSLQSLDRVVGAFF.

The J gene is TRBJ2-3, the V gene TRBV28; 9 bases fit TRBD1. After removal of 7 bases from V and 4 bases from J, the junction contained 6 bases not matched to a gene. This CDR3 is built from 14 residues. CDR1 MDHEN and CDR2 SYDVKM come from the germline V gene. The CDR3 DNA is TGTGCCAGCATCGGCGGACAGGGGTCAGATACGCAGTATTTT. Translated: CASIGGQGSDTQYF.

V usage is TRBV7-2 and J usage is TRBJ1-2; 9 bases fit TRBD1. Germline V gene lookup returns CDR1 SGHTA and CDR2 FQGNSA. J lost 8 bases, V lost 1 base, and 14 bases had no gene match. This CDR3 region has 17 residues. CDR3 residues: CASSLDWDRVVFSGYTF. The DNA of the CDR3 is TGTGCCAGCAGCTTAGATTGGGACAGGGTGGTTTTCAGCGGCTACACCTTC.

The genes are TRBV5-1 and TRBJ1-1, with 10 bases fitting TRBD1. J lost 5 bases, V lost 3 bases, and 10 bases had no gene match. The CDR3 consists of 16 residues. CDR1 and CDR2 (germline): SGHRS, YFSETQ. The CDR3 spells CASSYPGTGEGTEAFF. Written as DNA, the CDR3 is TGCGCCAGCAGCTACCCCGGGACAGGGGAGGGTACTGAAGCTTTCTTT.

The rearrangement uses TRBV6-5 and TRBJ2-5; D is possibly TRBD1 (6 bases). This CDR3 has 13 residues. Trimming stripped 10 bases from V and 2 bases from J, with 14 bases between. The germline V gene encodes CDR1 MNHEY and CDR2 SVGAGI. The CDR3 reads CATLGQLQETQYF. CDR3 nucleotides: TGTGCCACCCTAGGACAGTTACAAGAGACCCAGTACTTC.

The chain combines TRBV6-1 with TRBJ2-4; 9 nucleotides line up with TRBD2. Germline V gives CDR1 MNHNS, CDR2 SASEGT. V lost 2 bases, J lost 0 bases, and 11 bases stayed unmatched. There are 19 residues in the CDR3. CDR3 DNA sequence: TGTGCCAGCAGTGAAAGAGTGACTAGCGGTACTCTAGCCAAAAACATTCAGTACTTC. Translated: CASSERVTSGTLAKNIQYF.

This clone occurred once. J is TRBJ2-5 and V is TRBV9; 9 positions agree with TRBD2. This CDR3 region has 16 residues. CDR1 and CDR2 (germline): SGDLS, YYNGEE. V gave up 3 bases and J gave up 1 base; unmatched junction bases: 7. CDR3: CASSARAGGFQETQYF. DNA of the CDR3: TGTGCCAGCAGCGCCCGAGCGGGGGGCTTCCAAGAGACCCAGTACTTC.